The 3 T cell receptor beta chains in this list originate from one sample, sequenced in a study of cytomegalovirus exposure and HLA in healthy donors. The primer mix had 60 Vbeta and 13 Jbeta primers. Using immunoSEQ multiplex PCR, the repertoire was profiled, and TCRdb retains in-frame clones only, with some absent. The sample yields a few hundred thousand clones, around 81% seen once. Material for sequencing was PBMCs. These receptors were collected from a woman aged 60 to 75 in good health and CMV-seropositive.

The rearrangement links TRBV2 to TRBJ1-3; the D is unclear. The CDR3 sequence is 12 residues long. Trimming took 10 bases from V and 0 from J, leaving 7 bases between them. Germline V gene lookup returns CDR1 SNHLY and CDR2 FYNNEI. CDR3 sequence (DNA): TGTGCCACTTCCCCCTCTGGAAACACCATATATTTT. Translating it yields CATSPSGNTIYF.

The CDR3 sequence: CASSLGGHYEQYF. CDR3 in DNA: TGCGCCAGCAGCTTGGGCGGACACTACGAGCAGTACTTC. This chain uses TRBV5-1 with TRBJ2-5; weak D call: TRBD1 (5 bases). The J call is uncertain, as TRBJ2-7 better fits the DNA end. The CDR3 has 13 amino acids. The germline CDR1 and CDR2 sequences are SGHRS and YFSETQ.

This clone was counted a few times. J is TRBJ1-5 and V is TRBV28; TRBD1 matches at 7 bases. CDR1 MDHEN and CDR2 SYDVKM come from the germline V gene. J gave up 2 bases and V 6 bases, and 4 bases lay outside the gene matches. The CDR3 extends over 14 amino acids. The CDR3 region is CASRLTGGNQPQHF. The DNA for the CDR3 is TGTGCCAGCAGACTTACAGGGGGCAATCAGCCCCAGCATTTT.